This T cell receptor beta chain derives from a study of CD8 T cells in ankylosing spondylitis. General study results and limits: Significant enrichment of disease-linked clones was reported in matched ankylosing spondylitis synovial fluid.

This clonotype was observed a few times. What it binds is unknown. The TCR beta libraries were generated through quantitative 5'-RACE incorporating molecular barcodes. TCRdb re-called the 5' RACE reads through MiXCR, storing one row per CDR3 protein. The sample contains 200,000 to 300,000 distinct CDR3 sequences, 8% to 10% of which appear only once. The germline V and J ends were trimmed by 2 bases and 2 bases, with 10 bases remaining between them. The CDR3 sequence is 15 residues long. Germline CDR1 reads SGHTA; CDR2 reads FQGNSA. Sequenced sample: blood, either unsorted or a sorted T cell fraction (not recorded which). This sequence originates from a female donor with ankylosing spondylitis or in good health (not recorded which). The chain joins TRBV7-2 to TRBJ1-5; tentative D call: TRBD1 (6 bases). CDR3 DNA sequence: TGTGCCAGCAGCTTAAGGGCAGGGGGCAATCAGCCCCAGCATTTT. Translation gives CASSLRAGGNQPQHF.